One and the same sample provided the 21 T cell receptor beta chains below, sequenced in a study of T cells in Graves' hyperthyroidism and ophthalmopathy. Regions amplified from RNA transcripts were the TCR beta CDR3 regions. The HTBI primer set was used in a first-round RT-PCR of the TCR CDR3. MiXCR, applied by TCRdb to the multiplex PCR reads, yields one record per CDR3 protein. The sample consists of some 360,000 distinct CDR3 sequences, over 15% of them appearing once. The specimen was blood. These receptors were taken from a middle-aged woman with Graves' ophthalmopathy.

This clonotype was counted at least ten times. The V call is TRBV5-6, the J call TRBJ1-2, with 9 nucleotides matching TRBD1. The CDR3 length is 17 residues. Germline V gene lookup returns CDR1 SGHDT and CDR2 YYEEEE. V shed 4 bases and J 3 bases; nucleotides not matched to a gene: 13. The CDR3 nucleotides read TGTGCCAGCAGCCCCCTCGATGGGGACAGGGAGGACTATGGCTACACCTTC. This encodes CASSPLDGDREDYGYTF.

The chain recombines TRBV6-2 or TRBV6-3 with TRBJ2-7; TRBD2 agrees at 12 bases. The CDR3 runs to 16 residues. The germline V gene encodes CDR1 MNHEY and CDR2 SVGEGT. Germline trimming cut 7 bases from V and 4 bases from J; bases unmatched to any gene: 11. The CDR3 spells CASMLAGGPREYEQYF. CDR3 nucleotides: TGTGCCAGCATGCTAGCGGGAGGGCCCAGGGAGTACGAGCAGTACTTC.

The chain has TRBV12-3 or TRBV12-4 and TRBJ1-2; TRBD1 might be the D (5 bases). V was cut by 5 bases and J by 0 bases, with 13 bases left in between. The CDR3 consists of 15 residues. CDR3 coding DNA: TGTGCCAGCAGTAAAGGGGTAGAAGCTAACTATGGCTACACCTTC. Translated: CASSKGVEANYGYTF.

This clonotype was observed a few times. This rearrangement joins TRBV11-1 to TRBJ2-2, with 9 bases matching TRBD2. V lost 0 bases, J lost 6 bases, and 5 bases stayed unmatched. The CDR3 has 16 residues. Germline-derived CDR1 and CDR2 are SGHAT and FQDESV (reference sequence). CDR3 coding DNA: TGTGCCAGCAGCTTAGCCGGGCTAGCGGGGCCCGGGGAGCTGTTTTTT. Its translation: CASSLAGLAGPGELFF.

The chain carries TRBV6-2 or TRBV6-3 and TRBJ1-1; 8 bases align to TRBD1. The CDR3 is 17 amino acids. V was clipped by 3 bases and J by 3 bases; unmatched bases: 12. Germline V lookup: CDR1 MNHEY, CDR2 SVGEGT. CDR3 amino acids: CASSYSGTGNFYTEAFF. The DNA for the CDR3 is TGTGCCAGCAGTTATTCTGGGACAGGCAATTTTTACACTGAAGCTTTCTTT.

This clonotype was observed a handful of times. The chain uses TRBV4-2 and TRBJ2-5, with 10 nucleotides matching TRBD2. The V gene end was trimmed by 0 bases and the J gene end by 5 bases; junction bases not matched to a gene: 9. The CDR3 is 17 residues long. Germline loops: CDR1 LGHNA, CDR2 YNFKEQ. This CDR3 reads CASSQDGSGRARETQYF. CDR3 DNA: TGTGCCAGCAGCCAAGACGGGAGCGGGAGGGCCCGGGAGACCCAGTACTTC.

The table lists this clonotype with many counts. This chain connects TRBV9 to TRBJ2-2; D is unresolved. The V gene lost 0 bases and the J gene lost 6 bases, with 6 bases spanning the gap. Germline V gene lookup returns CDR1 SGDLS and CDR2 YYNGEE. The CDR3 is made up of 13 amino acids. CDR3 sequence (DNA): TGTGCCAGCAGCGTAGCCGACCCCGGGGAGCTGTTTTTT. Protein: CASSVADPGELFF.

This clonotype occurred many times. J is TRBJ2-7 and V is TRBV5-1; D remains unclear. V gave up 2 bases and J gave up 5 bases, with 8 bases separating them. This CDR3 contains 12 residues. Germline V gene sequence: CDR1 SGHRS, CDR2 YFSETQ. The DNA of the CDR3 is TGCGCCAGCAGCTTTCAGGATAACGAGCAGTACTTC. It specifies CASSFQDNEQYF.

This clonotype has a count of ten or more. The rearrangement joins TRBV10-3 to TRBJ2-2; no definite D call. This CDR3 has 17 residues. Per the germline V gene, CDR1 is ENHRY and CDR2 is SYGVKD. Trimming took off 1 base at V and 4 bases at J, with 16 bases between the two ends. The CDR3 spells CAISELESWERTGELFF. In DNA form, the CDR3 reads TGTGCCATCAGTGAGTTAGAGAGTTGGGAACGCACCGGGGAGCTGTTTTTT.

This clonotype has a count of ten or more. J is TRBJ1-1 and V is TRBV12-5, with D possibly TRBD1 on 5 matching bases. The CDR3 extends over 15 amino acids. Trimming took off 3 bases at V and 5 bases at J, with 16 bases between the two ends. Germline CDR1 is LGHNT and CDR2 is FRNRAP. The CDR3 coding sequence is TGTGCTAGTGGTTTCCCGGCCGTGGCAGGGACTGAAGCTTTCTTT. Protein product: CASGFPAVAGTEAFF. The entire variable domain, with the rest obtained from reference TRBV12-5 and TRBJ1-1, is as follows: DARVTQTPRHKVTEMGQEVTMRCQPILGHNTVFWYRQTMMQGLELLAYFRNRAPLDDSGMPKDRFSAEMPDATLATLKIQPSEPRDSAVYFCASGFPAVAGTEAFFGQGTRLTVV.

At least ten counts were recorded for this clonotype. Written as DNA, the CDR3 is TGTGCCAGCAAATGGGACAGCTTCAACACCGGGGAGCTGTTTTTT. Residues: CASKWDSFNTGELFF. The chain joins TRBV12-3 or TRBV12-4 to TRBJ2-2, with TRBD1 identical over 7 bases. This CDR3 contains 15 residues. The junction had 7 bases not matched to a gene; V was cut back by 7 bases and J by 2 bases.

This clonotype has a count of ten or more. This chain connects TRBV28 to TRBJ2-5; D possibly corresponds to TRBD2 (5 bases). The germline V gene encodes CDR1 MDHEN and CDR2 SYDVKM. V shed 4 bases and J shed 5 bases, with 20 bases lying between them. This CDR3 is 16 amino acids long. This CDR3 is CASSSIGMALRETQYF. The CDR3 nucleotides are TGTGCCAGCAGTTCGATCGGGATGGCACTGAGGGAGACCCAGTACTTC.

This clonotype was counted ten times or more. The V gene is TRBV6-1, the J gene TRBJ2-5; D may correspond to TRBD1 or TRBD2 (5 bases each). Germline V gene sequence: CDR1 MNHNS, CDR2 SASEGT. Trimming stripped 5 bases from V and 7 bases from J, with 14 bases between. This CDR3 is 13 amino acids long. The CDR3 protein is CASSQGTAGTQYF. The DNA for the CDR3 is TGTGCCAGCAGTCAAGGGACGGCGGGGACCCAGTACTTC.

This clonotype was counted many times. The V call is TRBV19, the J call TRBJ1-5; 9 bases map to TRBD1. The germline CDR1 and CDR2 sequences are LNHDA and SQIVND (reference sequence). V lost 7 bases, J lost 2 bases, and 15 bases stayed unmatched. The length of the CDR3 is 18 residues. The CDR3 loop reads CASKMEFGQGPRNQPQHF. For the CDR3, the DNA is TGTGCCAGTAAGATGGAGTTTGGACAGGGGCCGCGCAATCAGCCCCAGCATTTT.

This clonotype was observed at least ten times. V gene TRBV6-1 combines with J gene TRBJ1-5; D might be TRBD1 (5 bases). The ends were cut back, 5 bases at V and 6 bases at J, with 14 bases in the middle. The CDR3 is 14 residues long. Germline values: CDR1 MNHNS, CDR2 SASEGT. This CDR3 reads CASSLRDATQPQHF. The CDR3 DNA follows: TGTGCCAGCAGTCTCAGGGACGCCACTCAGCCCCAGCATTTT.

In this sample, this clonotype turned up many times. V gene TRBV30 combines with J gene TRBJ1-1, with D possibly being TRBD1 (5 bases). The ends were cut back, 3 bases at V and 4 bases at J, with 18 bases in the middle. From germline, CDR1 is GTSNPN and CDR2 SVGIG (reference sequence). CDR3 length: 15 residues. The CDR3 spells CAWRYQGLGGTEAFF. The CDR3 DNA sequence: TGTGCCTGGAGATACCAGGGCCTAGGTGGCACTGAAGCTTTCTTT.

This clonotype was recorded at least ten times. The V and J genes are TRBV6-5 and TRBJ2-2; 9 nucleotides align to TRBD2. CDR1 MNHEY and CDR2 SVGAGI come from the germline V gene. After removal of 4 bases from V and 6 bases from J, the junction contained 9 bases not matched to a gene. CDR3 length: 16 amino acids. The CDR3 spells CASSFNGLASAGELFF. Here the CDR3 DNA reads TGTGCCAGCAGTTTTAACGGACTAGCGAGTGCCGGGGAGCTGTTTTTT.

This clonotype has at least ten counts. The rearrangement uses TRBV9 and TRBJ2-2; no clear D. The germline V and J ends were trimmed by 3 bases and 5 bases, with 11 bases remaining between them. The CDR3 has 14 residues. Per the germline V gene, CDR1 is SGDLS and CDR2 is YYNGEE. CDR3 region: CASSGRIGTGELFF. The CDR3 DNA sequence: TGTGCCAGCAGCGGAAGGATAGGGACCGGGGAGCTGTTTTTT.

Ten or more counts support this clonotype. The V call is TRBV12-3 or TRBV12-4, the J call TRBJ1-1; D might be TRBD1 (6 bases). CDR3 length: 13 amino acids. V shed 5 bases and J shed 8 bases, with 15 bases lying between them. The chain's CDR3 is CASSPGTRKEAFF. DNA for the CDR3: TGTGCCAGCAGTCCCGGGACAAGAAAAGAAGCTTTCTTT.

Many counts were recorded for this clonotype. The V gene is TRBV28, the J gene TRBJ2-5, with 7 bases lining up with TRBD1. The V and J ends lost 1 base and 5 bases, in that order; junction bases with no gene match: 7. CDR1 and CDR2 from the germline V gene are MDHEN and SYDVKM. The CDR3 consists of 15 residues. The CDR3 region has the DNA TGTGCCAGCAGTTTATTGGACAGGCTGAGGGAGACCCAGTACTTC. Its translation is CASSLLDRLRETQYF. Full variable domain (remainder filled in from reference TRBV28 and TRBJ2-5): DVKVTQSSRYLVKRTGEKVFLECVQDMDHENMFWYRQDPGLGLRLIYFSYDVKMKEKGDIPEGYSVSREKKERFSLILESASTNQTSMYLCASSLLDRLRETQYFGPGTRLLVL.

V gene TRBV20-1 combines with J gene TRBJ2-5; D not resolved. V was trimmed by 7 bases and J by 5 bases, leaving 11 bases between them. Germline assignment: CDR1 DFQATT and CDR2 SNEGSKA (reference sequence). There are 11 residues in the CDR3. CDR3 sequence: CSGTKGETQYF. The CDR3 coding sequence is TGCAGTGGGACGAAAGGGGAGACCCAGTACTTC.